The source of this TCR beta chain is a study of glioma-infiltrating T cells after dendritic cell vaccination. The time point denotes: after dendritic cell vaccination, including at tumor progression/relapse. Some clones are missing from TCRdb's copy, which holds only in-frame ones; the method was immunoSEQ multiplex PCR. The table shows 45,000 to 60,000 clones, with about 79% occurring only once. This sample comprised blood, obtained after dendritic cell vaccination. This clonotype was obtained from a human donor with glioblastoma.

The CDR3 protein is CASSEYGNYGYTF. CDR3 sequence (DNA): TGTGCCAGCAGTGAATACGGTAACTATGGCTACACCTTC. The chain joins TRBV25-1 to TRBJ1-2, with D hard to call. V lost 0 bases and J 1 base, leaving 3 bases between the germline ends. The CDR3 spans 13 residues. Per germline, CDR1 MGHDK and CDR2 SYGVNS.